The sequence of this T cell receptor (beta chain) was determined in a study of technical replicates of blood from a handful of donors. The germline V and J ends were trimmed by 4 bases and 3 bases, with 8 bases remaining between them. The CDR3 is made up of 12 amino acids. Germline V gives CDR1 SGHDT, CDR2 YYEEEE. The data were produced by immunoSEQ multiplex PCR, yet TCRdb's version contains in-frame clones alone and is incomplete. The profile covers 50,000 to 65,000 clones, with roughly 91% appearing a single time and about 5% taken by the ten largest. The chain is built from TRBV5-6 and TRBJ2-7; D is undetermined. Sequencing used PBMCs. This TCR was recovered from a human donor in good health. Some clones in this sample may be carry-over from other donors' samples. DNA of the CDR3: TGTGCCAGCAGCCACCTGAGCTACGAGCAGTACTTC. Its translation: CASSHLSYEQYF.